These 8 T cell receptor beta chains share one sample of origin, sequenced in a study of blood T cells in healthy people across ages. Sample-barcoded 5' priming and a J-beta primer mix drove a second PCR of about 6 to 12 cycles. TCRdb reprocessed the 5' RACE reads with MiXCR, giving one entry per CDR3 protein. The table includes around 2 million distinct CDR3 sequences, roughly 43% detected once. The sequenced sample was blood. Every receptor here comes from a human donor in good health.

For this clonotype: A junction end diverges from the germline sequence, so it may reflect a read error. The rearrangement joins TRBV7-2 to TRBJ2-6; 9 positions agree with TRBD1. The germline gives CDR1 SGHTA, CDR2 FQGNSA. The CDR3 has 18 amino acids. As DNA, the CDR3 is TGTGCCGGCAGCTTAAATGGACAGGGGCTATCTGGGGCCAACGTCCTGACTTTC. Amino acids: CAGSLNGQGLSGANVLTF.

The chain joins TRBV27 to TRBJ2-5; 8 positions agree with TRBD2. This CDR3 contains 12 residues. With V trimmed by 9 bases and J by 5 bases, 5 bases remained unmatched. Germline CDR1 is MNHEY and CDR2 is SMNVEV (reference sequence). DNA of the CDR3: TGTGCCAGTCAGGGACTAGAGGAGACCCAGTACTTC. Protein sequence: CASQGLEETQYF.

The chain combines TRBV7-2 with TRBJ1-2; perhaps TRBD1 as D (6 bases). This CDR3 is built from 15 residues. Trimming left V 1 base short and J 6 bases short, with 15 bases between. Germline CDR1 is SGHTA and CDR2 is FQGNSA. In DNA, the CDR3 is TGTGCCAGCAGCTTAGGCCCTGGACAGAGGGATGGCTACACCTTC. Protein sequence: CASSLGPGQRDGYTF.

As concerns this clonotype: No conserved phenylalanine or tryptophan ends this CDR3, so it is likely a read error. This rearrangement joins TRBV9 to TRBJ2-7; 10 nucleotides agree with TRBD1. V was pared by 3 bases and J by 4 bases, with 7 bases of the junction left unmatched. Germline V CDR1 and CDR2: SGDLS, YYNGEE. The CDR3 spans 15 residues. In nucleotides, the CDR3 is TGTGCCAGCAGCGGGGGTGACAGGGGGCTATACGAGCAGTACTCC. It encodes CASSGGDRGLYEQYS.

The chain joins TRBV27 to TRBJ2-7; D is undetermined. Germline values: CDR1 MNHEY, CDR2 SMNVEV (reference sequence). Trimming took off 8 bases at V and 0 bases at J, with 17 bases between the two ends. CDR3 length: 15 residues. The CDR3 reads CASSSHGQASYEQYF. The CDR3 DNA reads TGTGCCAGCTCTTCTCACGGGCAGGCCTCCTACGAGCAGTACTTC.

This clonotype came up a few times. V and J are TRBV15 and TRBJ1-2, with no clear D. With 5 bases removed from V and 3 bases from J, the gap between germline ends came to 13 bases. The CDR3 length is 14 residues. Germline CDR1 reads LNHNV; CDR2 reads YYDKDF (reference sequence). CDR3 in amino acids: CATSPVIKDYGYTF. In DNA form, the CDR3 reads TGTGCCACCAGCCCAGTAATAAAGGACTATGGCTACACCTTC.

The chain uses TRBV20-1 and TRBJ2-7, with TRBD2 matching 10 bases. V was pared by 1 base and J by 6 bases, with 6 bases of the junction left unmatched. This CDR3 region has 14 residues. Per the germline V gene, CDR1 is DFQATT and CDR2 is SNEGSKA (reference sequence). Here the CDR3 reads CSARGTSGPGEQYF. CDR3 nucleotide sequence: TGCAGTGCTAGAGGGACTAGCGGACCGGGCGAGCAGTACTTC.

The rearrangement uses TRBV20-1 and TRBJ1-1; a weak D match, TRBD1 (5 bases). V lost 3 bases and J lost 1, with 9 bases in between. CDR1 is DFQATT, CDR2 SNEGSKA, per germline (reference sequence). The CDR3 is 13 amino acids. The CDR3 protein is CSASRGENTEAFF. CDR3 sequence (DNA): TGCAGTGCTAGTCGAGGGGAGAACACTGAAGCTTTCTTT.